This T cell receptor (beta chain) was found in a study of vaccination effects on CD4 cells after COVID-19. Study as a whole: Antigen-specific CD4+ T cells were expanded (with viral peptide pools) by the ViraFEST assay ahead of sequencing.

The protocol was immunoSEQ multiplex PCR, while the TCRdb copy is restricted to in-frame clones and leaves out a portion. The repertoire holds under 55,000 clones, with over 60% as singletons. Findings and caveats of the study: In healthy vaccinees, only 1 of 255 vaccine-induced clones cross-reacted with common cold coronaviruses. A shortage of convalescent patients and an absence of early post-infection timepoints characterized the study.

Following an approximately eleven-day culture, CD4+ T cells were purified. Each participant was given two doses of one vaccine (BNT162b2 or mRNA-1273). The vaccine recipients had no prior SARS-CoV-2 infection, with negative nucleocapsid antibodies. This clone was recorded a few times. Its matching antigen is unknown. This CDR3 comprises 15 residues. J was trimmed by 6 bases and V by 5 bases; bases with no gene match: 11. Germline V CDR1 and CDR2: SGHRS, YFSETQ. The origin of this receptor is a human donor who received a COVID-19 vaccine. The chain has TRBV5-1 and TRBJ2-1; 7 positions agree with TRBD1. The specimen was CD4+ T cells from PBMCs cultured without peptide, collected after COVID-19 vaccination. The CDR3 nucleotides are TGCGCCAGCAGTCCTAATCCGGGACAGCTCAATGAGCAGTTCTTC. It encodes CASSPNPGQLNEQFF.